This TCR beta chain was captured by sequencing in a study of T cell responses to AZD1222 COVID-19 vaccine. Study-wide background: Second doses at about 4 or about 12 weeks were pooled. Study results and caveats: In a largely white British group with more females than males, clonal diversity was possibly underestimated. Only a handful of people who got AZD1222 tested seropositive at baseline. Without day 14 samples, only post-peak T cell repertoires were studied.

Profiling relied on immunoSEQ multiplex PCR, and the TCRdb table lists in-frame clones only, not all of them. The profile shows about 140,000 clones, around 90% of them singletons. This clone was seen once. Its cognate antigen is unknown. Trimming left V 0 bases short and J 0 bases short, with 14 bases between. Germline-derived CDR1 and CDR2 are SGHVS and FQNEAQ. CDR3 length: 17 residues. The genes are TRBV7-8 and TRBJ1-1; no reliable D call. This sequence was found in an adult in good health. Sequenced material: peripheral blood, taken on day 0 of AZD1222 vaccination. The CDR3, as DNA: TGTGCCAGCAGCTTAGCCGTTGGGGTGGGGATGAACACTGAAGCTTTCTTT. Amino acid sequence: CASSLAVGVGMNTEAFF.